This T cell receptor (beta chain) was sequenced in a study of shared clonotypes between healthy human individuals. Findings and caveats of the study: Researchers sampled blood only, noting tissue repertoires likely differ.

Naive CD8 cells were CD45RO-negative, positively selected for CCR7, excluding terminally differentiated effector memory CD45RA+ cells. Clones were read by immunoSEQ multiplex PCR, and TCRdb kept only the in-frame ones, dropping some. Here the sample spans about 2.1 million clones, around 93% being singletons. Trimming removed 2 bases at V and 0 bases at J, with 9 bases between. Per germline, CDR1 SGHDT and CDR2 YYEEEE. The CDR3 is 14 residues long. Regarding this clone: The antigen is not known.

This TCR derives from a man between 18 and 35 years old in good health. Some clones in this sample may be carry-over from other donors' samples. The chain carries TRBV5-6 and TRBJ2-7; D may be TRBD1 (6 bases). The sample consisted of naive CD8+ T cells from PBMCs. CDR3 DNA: TGTGCCAGCAGCTTCTGGGACACCTCCTACGAGCAGTACTTC. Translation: CASSFWDTSYEQYF.